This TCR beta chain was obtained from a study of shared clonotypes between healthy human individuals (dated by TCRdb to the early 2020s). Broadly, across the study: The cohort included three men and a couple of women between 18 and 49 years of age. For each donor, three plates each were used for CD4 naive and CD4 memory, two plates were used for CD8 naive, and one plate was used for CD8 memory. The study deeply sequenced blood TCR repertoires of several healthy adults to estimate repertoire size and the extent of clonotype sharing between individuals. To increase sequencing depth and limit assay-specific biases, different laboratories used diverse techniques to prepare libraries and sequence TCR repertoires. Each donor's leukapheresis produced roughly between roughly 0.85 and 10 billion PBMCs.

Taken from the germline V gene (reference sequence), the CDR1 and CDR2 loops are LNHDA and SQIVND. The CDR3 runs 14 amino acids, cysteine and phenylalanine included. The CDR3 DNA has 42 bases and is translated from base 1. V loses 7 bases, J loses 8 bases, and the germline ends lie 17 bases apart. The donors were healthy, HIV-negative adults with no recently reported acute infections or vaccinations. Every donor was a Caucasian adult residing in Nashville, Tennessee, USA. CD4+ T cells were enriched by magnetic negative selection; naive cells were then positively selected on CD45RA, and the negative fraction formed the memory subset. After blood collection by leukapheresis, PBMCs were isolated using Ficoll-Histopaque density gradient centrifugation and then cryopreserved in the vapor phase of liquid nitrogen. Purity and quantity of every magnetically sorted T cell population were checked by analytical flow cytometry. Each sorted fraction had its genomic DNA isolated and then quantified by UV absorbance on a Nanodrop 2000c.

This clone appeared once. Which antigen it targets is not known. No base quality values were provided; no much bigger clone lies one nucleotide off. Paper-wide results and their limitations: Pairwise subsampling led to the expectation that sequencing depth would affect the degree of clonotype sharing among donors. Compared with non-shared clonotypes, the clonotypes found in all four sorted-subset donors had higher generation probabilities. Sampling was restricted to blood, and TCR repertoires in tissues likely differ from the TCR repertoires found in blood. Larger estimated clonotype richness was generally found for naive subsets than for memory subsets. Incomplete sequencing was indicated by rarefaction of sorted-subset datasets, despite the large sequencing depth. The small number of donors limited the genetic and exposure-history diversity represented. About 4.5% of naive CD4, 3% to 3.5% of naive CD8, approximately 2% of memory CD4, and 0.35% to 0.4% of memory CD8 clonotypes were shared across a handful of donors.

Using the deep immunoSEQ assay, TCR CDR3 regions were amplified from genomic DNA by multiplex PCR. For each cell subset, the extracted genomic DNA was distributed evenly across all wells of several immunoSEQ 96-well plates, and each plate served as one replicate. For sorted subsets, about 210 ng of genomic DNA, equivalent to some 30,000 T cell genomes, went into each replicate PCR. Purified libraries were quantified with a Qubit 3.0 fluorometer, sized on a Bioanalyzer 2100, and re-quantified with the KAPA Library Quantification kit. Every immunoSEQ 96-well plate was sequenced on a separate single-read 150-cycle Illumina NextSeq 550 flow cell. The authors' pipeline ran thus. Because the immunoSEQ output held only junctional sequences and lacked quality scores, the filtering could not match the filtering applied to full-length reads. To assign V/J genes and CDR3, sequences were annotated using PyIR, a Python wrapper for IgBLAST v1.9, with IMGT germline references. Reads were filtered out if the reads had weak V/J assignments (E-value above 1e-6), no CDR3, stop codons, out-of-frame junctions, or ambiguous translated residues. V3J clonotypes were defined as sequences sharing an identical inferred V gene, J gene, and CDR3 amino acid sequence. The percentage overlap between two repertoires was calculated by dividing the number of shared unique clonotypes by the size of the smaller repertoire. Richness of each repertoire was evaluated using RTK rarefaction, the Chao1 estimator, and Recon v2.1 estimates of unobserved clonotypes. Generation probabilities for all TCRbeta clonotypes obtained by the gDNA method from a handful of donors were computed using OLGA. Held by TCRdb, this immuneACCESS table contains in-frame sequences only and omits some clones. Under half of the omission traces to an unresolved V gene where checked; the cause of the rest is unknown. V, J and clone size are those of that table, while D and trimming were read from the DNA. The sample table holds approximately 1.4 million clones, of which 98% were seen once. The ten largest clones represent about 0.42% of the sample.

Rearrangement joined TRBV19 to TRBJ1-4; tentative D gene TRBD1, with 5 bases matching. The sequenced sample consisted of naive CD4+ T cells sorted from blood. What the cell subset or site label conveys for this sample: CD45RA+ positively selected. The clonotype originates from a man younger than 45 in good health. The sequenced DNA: TGTGCCAGTAACGTGGAGGCTAAGGGGGAAAAACTGTTTTTT. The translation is CASNVEAKGEKLFF.